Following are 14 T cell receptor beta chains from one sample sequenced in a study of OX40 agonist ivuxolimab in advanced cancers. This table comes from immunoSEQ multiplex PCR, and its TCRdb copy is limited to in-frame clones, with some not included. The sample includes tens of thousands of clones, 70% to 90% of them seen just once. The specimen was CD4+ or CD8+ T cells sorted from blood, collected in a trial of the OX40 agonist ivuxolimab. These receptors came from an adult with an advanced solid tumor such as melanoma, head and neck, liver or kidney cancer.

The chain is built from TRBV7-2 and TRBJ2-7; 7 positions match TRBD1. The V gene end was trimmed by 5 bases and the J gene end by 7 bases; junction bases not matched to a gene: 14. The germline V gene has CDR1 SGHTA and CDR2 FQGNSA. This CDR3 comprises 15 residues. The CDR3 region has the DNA TGTGCCAGCAGCCCCGACAGGGTCGGGGACAGTGAGCAGTACTTC. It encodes CASSPDRVGDSEQYF.

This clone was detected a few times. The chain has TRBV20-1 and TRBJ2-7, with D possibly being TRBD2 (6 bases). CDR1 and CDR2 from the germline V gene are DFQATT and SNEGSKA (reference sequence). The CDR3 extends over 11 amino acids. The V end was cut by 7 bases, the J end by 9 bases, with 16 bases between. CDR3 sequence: CSGSTSGGQYF. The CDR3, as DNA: TGCAGTGGCTCGACTAGTGGAGGGCAGTACTTC.

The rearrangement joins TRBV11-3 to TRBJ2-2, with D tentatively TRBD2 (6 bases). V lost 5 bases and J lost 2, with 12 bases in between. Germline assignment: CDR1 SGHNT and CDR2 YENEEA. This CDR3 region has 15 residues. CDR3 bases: TGTGCCAGCAGCCTCGGAGGGTATAACACCGGGGAGCTGTTTTTT. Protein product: CASSLGGYNTGELFF.

This CDR3 reads CASSQGSGQETQYF. The CDR3 DNA sequence: TGTGCCAGCAGCCAAGGTTCAGGGCAAGAGACCCAGTACTTC. The rearrangement links TRBV4-2 to TRBJ2-5; a possible D gene is TRBD1 (5 bases). The CDR3 is 14 residues long. Germline loops: CDR1 LGHNA, CDR2 YNFKEQ. V was cut by 1 base and J by 2 bases, with 8 bases left in between.

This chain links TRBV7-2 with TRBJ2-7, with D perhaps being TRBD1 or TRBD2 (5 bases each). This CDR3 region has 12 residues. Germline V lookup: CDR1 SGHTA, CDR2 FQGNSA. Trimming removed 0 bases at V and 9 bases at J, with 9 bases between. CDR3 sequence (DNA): TGTGCCAGCAGCTTAGCGGGACGTAGGCAGTACTTC. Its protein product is CASSLAGRRQYF.

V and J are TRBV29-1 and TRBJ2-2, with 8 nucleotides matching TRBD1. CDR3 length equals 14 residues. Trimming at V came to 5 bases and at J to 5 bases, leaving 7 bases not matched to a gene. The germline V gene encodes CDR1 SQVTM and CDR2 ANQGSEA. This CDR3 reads CSVRQGAATGELFF. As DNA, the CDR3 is TGCAGCGTTCGTCAGGGGGCAGCTACCGGGGAGCTGTTTTTT.

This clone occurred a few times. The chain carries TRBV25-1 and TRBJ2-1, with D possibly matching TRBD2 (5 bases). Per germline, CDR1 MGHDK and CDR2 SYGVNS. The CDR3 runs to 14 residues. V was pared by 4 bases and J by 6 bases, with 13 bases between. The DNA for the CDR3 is TGTGCCAGCAGTGTTCACGGGATGGGCAATGAGCAGTTCTTC. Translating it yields CASSVHGMGNEQFF. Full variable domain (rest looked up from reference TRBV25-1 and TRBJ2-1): EADIYQTPRYLVIGTGKKITLECSQTMGHDKMYWYQQDPGMELHLIHYSYGVNSTEKGDLSSESTVSRIRTEHFPLTLESARPSHTSQYLCASSVHGMGNEQFFGPGTRLTVL.

CDR3 in amino acids: CASSSNYARTSGSWNEQFF. The CDR3 nucleotides read TGTGCCAGCAGCTCTAACTACGCCCGGACTAGCGGGAGCTGGAATGAGCAGTTCTTC. The chain carries TRBV5-4 and TRBJ2-1, with TRBD2 matching over 13 bases. This CDR3 is built from 19 residues. Germline V gene sequence: CDR1 SGHNT, CDR2 YYREEE (reference sequence). V dropped 3 bases and J dropped 7; count of bases not matched to a gene: 16.

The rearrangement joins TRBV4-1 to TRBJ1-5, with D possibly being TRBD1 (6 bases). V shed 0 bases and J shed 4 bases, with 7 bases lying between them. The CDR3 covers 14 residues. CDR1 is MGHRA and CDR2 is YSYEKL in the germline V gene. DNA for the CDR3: TGCGCCAGCAGCCAAGAAACAGGGAATCAGCCCCAGCATTTT. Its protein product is CASSQETGNQPQHF.

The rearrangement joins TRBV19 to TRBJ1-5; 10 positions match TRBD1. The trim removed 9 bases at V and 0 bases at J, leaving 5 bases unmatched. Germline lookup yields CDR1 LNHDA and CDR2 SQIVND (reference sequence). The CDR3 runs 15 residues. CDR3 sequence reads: CASKGQGLSNQPQHF. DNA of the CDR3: TGTGCCAGCAAGGGACAGGGGCTTAGCAATCAGCCCCAGCATTTT. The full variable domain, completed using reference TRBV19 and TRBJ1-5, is DGGITQSPKYLFRKEGQNVTLSCEQNLNHDAMYWYRQDPGQGLRLIYYSQIVNDFQKGDIAEGYSVSREKKESFPLTVTSAQKNPTAFYLCASKGQGLSNQPQHFGDGTRLSIL.

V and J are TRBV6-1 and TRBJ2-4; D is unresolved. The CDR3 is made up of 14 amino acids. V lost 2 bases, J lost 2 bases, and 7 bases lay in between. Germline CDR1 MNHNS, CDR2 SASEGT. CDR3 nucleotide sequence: TGTGCCAGCAGTGAATTGGCTACCAAAAACATTCAGTACTTC. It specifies CASSELATKNIQYF.

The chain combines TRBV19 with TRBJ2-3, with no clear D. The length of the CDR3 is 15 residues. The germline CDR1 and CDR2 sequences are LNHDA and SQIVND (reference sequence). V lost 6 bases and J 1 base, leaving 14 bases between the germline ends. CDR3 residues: CASSRTGGRTDTQYF. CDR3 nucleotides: TGTGCCAGTAGCCGTACGGGCGGCCGCACAGATACGCAGTATTTT.

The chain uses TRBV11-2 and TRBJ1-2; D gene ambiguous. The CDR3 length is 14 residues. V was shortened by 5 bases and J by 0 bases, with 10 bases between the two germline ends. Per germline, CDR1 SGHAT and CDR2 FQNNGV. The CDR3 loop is CASSLPGSNYGYTF. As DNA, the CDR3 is TGTGCCAGCAGCCTACCGGGTTCTAACTATGGCTACACCTTC.

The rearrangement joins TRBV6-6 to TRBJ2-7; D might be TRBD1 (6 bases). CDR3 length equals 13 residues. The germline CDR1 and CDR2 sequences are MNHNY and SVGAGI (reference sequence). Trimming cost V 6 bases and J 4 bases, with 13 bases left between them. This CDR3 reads CASRQDSRYEQYF. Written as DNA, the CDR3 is TGTGCCAGCAGACAGGACAGCAGATACGAGCAGTACTTC.